This T cell receptor beta chain is drawn from a study of blood T cell repertoires in COVID-19. The CDR3 loop spans 15 amino acids. V lost 1 base to trimming and J lost 4 bases, with 11 bases between them. Germline V gives CDR1 LGHDT, CDR2 YNNKEL (reference sequence). Assay used: immunoSEQ multiplex PCR; TCRdb lists only in-frame clones, some missing. The sample holds 250,000 to 350,000 clones; around 81% are singletons and the top ten take 4.1%. V gene TRBV3-1 (or the pseudogene TRBV3-2) combines with J gene TRBJ2-1; D remains ambiguous. The receptor was isolated from a woman in her forties or fifties with active or convalescent COVID-19. Sequencing used peripheral blood. The CDR3 protein is CASSQGRLVYNEQFF. The CDR3, as DNA: TGTGCCAGCAGCCAAGGAAGACTGGTGTACAATGAGCAGTTCTTC.